This TCR beta chain came from a study of T-cell reconstitution after alpha-beta-depleted transplantation in children. For TCRbeta, the library was prepared with unique molecular identifiers. TCRdb reprocessed the PCR reads via MiXCR and lists one record per CDR3 protein. The sample yields roughly 500,000 distinct CDR3 sequences, around a third seen once. Looked up from germline, CDR1 is SGHKS and CDR2 is YYEKEE (reference sequence). The CDR3 sequence is 14 residues long. V lost 2 bases to trimming and J lost 5 bases, with 10 bases between them. The sequence came from a human donor who donated a stem cell graft to a child with aplastic anemia. The sequencing used PBMCs from the stem cell graft donor, collected from the stem cell graft. V and J are TRBV5-5 and TRBJ1-4, with no clear D. CDR3 DNA: TGTGCCAGCAGCTTTACCGTTAACAATGAAAAACTGTTTTTT. It is translated as CASSFTVNNEKLFF.